The present entry profiles one T cell receptor beta chain with its context. Its cognate antigen is unknown. At one end the junction does not follow the germline gene, possibly because of a read error. The entry originates in a study of TIL therapy for anti-PD-1-resistant metastatic lung cancer. The overall study: Patients had a median age of approximately 56 years (range 38-75). A few tumors were EGFR-mutant and two were ALK-rearranged.

Per germline, CDR1 SQVTM and CDR2 ANQGSEA. This CDR3 has 14 residues. The immunoSEQ assay was v3. Survey-level samples got some 2 million read pairs; deep-level samples got about 5-6 million. The protocol was immunoSEQ multiplex PCR, while the TCRdb copy is restricted to in-frame clones and leaves out a portion. The sample shows tens of thousands of clones, less than 85% of them seen only once. Findings of the study overall: This highly selected cohort may not generalize to typical lung cancer patients.

Time point described: pre-treatment sample, taken before nivolumab and TIL therapy. The TCR sequence derives from a person aged 30 to 80 with non-small cell lung cancer. Sequencing was performed on blood, taken at baseline. The chain combines TRBV29-1 with TRBJ2-3; TRBD1 is a possible D gene (5 bases). Here the CDR3 reads CSVKDRQTTDTQYF. In nucleotides, the CDR3 is TGCAGCGTTAAAGATCGACAGACCACAGATACGCAGTATTTT.